The T cell receptor (beta chain) under discussion was sequenced for a study of glioma-infiltrating T cells. General study results and limits: Non-neoplastic patients had below-expected tissue-blood divergence, while all gliomas exceeded expectation. CDR3 overlap between tissue and blood was very small.

The iRepertoire nested amplicon-rescue multiplex PCR amplified TCR alpha and beta CDR3s from RNA. Input was roughly 95-400 ng of tissue mRNA or PBMC total RNA. TCRdb reprocessed the multiplex PCR reads with MiXCR, giving one entry per CDR3 protein. The table has about 110,000 distinct CDR3 sequences, around a quarter seen once. Many counts were recorded for this clonotype. What it binds is not known. Germline V gives CDR1 MNHNY, CDR2 SVGAGI (reference sequence). This CDR3 comprises 15 residues. V was trimmed by 2 bases and J by 3 bases, leaving 14 bases between them. Material: glioma tissue, nonneoplastic brain tissue, or PBMCs (not recorded which). The TCR originated in a human donor with low-grade glioma or glioblastoma, undergoing nonglioma brain surgery, or in good health (not recorded which). The chain joins TRBV6-6 to TRBJ2-7; tentatively, D is TRBD1 or TRBD2 (5 bases each). CDR3 DNA: TGTGCCAGCAGTTACCTCCGGGACCCTAACTACGAGCAGTACTTC. Its translation: CASSYLRDPNYEQYF.